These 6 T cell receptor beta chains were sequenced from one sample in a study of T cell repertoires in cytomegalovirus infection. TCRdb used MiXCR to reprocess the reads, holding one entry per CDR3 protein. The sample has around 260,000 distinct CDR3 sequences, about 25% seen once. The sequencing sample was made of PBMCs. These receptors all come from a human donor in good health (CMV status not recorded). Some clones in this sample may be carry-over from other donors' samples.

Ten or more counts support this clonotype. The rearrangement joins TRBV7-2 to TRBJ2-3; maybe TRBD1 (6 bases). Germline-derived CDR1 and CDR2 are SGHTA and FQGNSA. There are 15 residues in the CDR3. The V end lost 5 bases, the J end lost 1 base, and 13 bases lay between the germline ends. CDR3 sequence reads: CASSREGEGTDTQYF. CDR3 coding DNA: TGTGCCAGCAGCCGCGAGGGGGAAGGCACAGATACGCAGTATTTT.

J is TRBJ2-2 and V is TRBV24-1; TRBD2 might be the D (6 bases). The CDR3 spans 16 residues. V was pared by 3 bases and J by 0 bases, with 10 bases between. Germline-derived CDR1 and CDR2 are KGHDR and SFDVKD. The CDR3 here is CATSDRTTPNTGELFF. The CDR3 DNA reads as TGTGCCACCAGTGATCGGACTACCCCGAACACCGGGGAGCTGTTTTTT.

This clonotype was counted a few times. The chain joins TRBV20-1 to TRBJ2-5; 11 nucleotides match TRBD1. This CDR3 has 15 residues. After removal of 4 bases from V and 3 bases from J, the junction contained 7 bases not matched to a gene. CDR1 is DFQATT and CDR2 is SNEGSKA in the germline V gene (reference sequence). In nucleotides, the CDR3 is TGCAGTGCTACGGGACAGGGGGTGTCGGAAGAGACCCAGTACTTC. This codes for CSATGQGVSEETQYF.

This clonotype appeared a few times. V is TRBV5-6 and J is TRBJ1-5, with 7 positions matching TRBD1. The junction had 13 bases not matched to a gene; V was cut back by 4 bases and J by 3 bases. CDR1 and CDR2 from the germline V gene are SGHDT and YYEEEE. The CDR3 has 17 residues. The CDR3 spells CASSHTRGQVINQPQHF. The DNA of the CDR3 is TGTGCCAGCAGCCATACGAGAGGACAGGTGATCAATCAGCCCCAGCATTTT.

This CDR3 is CASRYGTSSNQPQHF. CDR3 sequence (DNA): TGTGCCAGCAGATATGGGACAAGTAGCAATCAGCCCCAGCATTTT. The chain employs TRBV6-2 or TRBV6-3 and TRBJ1-5, with D possibly TRBD1 on 6 matching bases. The CDR3 is 15 amino acids. The germline gives CDR1 MNHEY, CDR2 SVGEGT. Trimming removed 6 bases from V and 0 bases from J, with 12 bases in between.

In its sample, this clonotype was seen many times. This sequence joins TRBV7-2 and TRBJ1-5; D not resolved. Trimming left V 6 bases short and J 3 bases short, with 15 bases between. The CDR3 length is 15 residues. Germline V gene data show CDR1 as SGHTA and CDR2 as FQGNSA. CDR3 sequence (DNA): TGTGCCAGCAGGGCCAAGGGTTCTTCCAATCAGCCCCAGCATTTT. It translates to CASRAKGSSNQPQHF.